This section outlines one TCR beta chain sequence together with its context. Original processing methods: Estimation of nucleated cell counts relied on the amplification of reference gene primers. Libraries were prepared by immunoSEQ multiplex PCR; TCRdb keeps only in-frame clonotypes and omits some of them. V, J and clone size were drawn from that table, and D and trimming were deduced from the DNA. The repertoire holds under 200,000 clones, with over 75% as singletons. The source of the sample is a study of blood T cell repertoires in COVID-19. Study summary: COVID-19 samples collected from the United States, Italy and Spain covered acute and convalescent phases.

The germline V gene has CDR1 MRHNA and CDR2 SNTAGT. The V and J ends lost 0 bases and 4 bases, in that order; junction bases with no gene match: 4. The CDR3 is 15 residues long. The clonotype originates from a woman in her fifties or sixties who had recovered from COVID-19. The rearrangement links TRBV6-4 to TRBJ1-2, with 8 bases fitting TRBD1. The sample comprised PBMCs or T cells enriched from blood (not recorded which). The CDR3 nucleotides are TGTGCCAGCAGTGACTCTTCAGGGGGCGGCTATGGCTACACCTTC. This codes for CASSDSSGGGYGYTF.